One sample yielded the 17 T cell receptor beta chains listed below, sequenced in a study of T-cell reconstitution after alpha-beta-depleted transplantation in children. Preparation of the TCRbeta library was carried out with unique molecular identifiers. TCRdb recomputed calls from the PCR reads with MiXCR, one row per CDR3 protein. The sample carries about 540,000 distinct CDR3 sequences, around 20% recorded once. The sequences come from PBMCs from the stem cell graft donor, collected from the stem cell graft. All receptors come from a human donor who donated a stem cell graft to a child with acute lymphoblastic leukemia.

The sample holds a few counts of this clonotype. The chain couples TRBV12-3 or TRBV12-4 to TRBJ2-7; 7 bases match TRBD1. V dropped 6 bases and J dropped 5; count of bases not matched to a gene: 7. This CDR3 region has 13 residues. The CDR3 is CASRSTGLNEQYF. CDR3 DNA: TGTGCCAGCAGATCGACAGGGCTCAACGAGCAGTACTTC.

This clonotype turned up a few times. The rearrangement joins TRBV5-6 to TRBJ1-2; TRBD1 aligns across 8 bases. The CDR3 extends over 15 amino acids. Germline lookup yields CDR1 SGHDT and CDR2 YYEEEE. V lost 0 bases and J lost 5; bases outside the gene matches: 6. Here the CDR3 DNA reads TGTGCCAGCAGCTTGGATGCAGGGGGCGGTTATGGCTACACCTTC. Residues: CASSLDAGGGYGYTF. The whole variable domain, filled in from reference TRBV5-6 and TRBJ1-2, reads DAGVTQSPTHLIKTRGQQVTLRCSPKSGHDTVSWYQQALGQGPQFIFQYYEEEERQRGNFPDRFSGHQFPNYSSELNVNALLLGDSALYLCASSLDAGGGYGYTFGSGTRLTVV.

The gene calls are TRBV12-3 or TRBV12-4 and TRBJ2-2; either TRBD1 or TRBD2 may fit D (5 bases each). The CDR3 runs 14 residues. V lost 11 bases and J lost 6, with 19 bases in between. The CDR3 loop is CAGTTGLPAGELFF. CDR3 coding DNA: TGTGCCGGTACGACGGGGCTCCCCGCCGGGGAGCTGTTTTTT.

CDR3 nucleotides: TGCGCCAGCAGCGCGGGGGATGAGCAGTTCTTC. This sequence encodes CASSAGDEQFF. The chain carries TRBV5-1 and TRBJ2-1, with TRBD2 identical over 7 bases. V shed 4 bases and J 8 bases; nucleotides not matched to a gene: 0. This CDR3 region has 11 residues. Germline CDR1 SGHRS, CDR2 YFSETQ.

The chain carries TRBV20-1 and TRBJ2-7; 10 nucleotides agree with TRBD2. The trim removed 3 bases at V and 3 bases at J, leaving 2 bases unmatched. Germline V gene data show CDR1 as DFQATT and CDR2 as SNEGSKA (reference sequence). The CDR3 has 13 amino acids. The CDR3 region is CSASASGSYEQYF. DNA for the CDR3: TGCAGTGCTAGCGCTAGCGGGAGCTACGAGCAGTACTTC.

The V and J genes are TRBV7-6 and TRBJ2-3, with a weak D call TRBD2 (5 bases). Trimming cost V 1 base and J 6 bases, with 11 bases left between them. The germline V gene encodes CDR1 SGHVS and CDR2 FNYEAQ. The CDR3 is made up of 14 amino acids. This chain's CDR3 is CASSLEPGGDTQYF. The CDR3 nucleotides read TGTGCCAGCAGCTTAGAACCCGGCGGGGATACGCAGTATTTT.

This clonotype was picked up a small number of times. The V gene is TRBV24-1, the J gene TRBJ1-3; D is perhaps TRBD1 (6 bases). The CDR3 runs to 16 residues. Between the trimmed V and J ends, which lost 3 bases and 4 bases, there was a span of 15 bases. Germline loops: CDR1 KGHDR, CDR2 SFDVKD. DNA for the CDR3: TGTGCCACCAGTGATCCCTTACGAGGGGGAGGAAACACCATATATTTT. The encoded protein is CATSDPLRGGGNTIYF.

This clonotype was seen more than once but under ten times. The rearrangement joins TRBV11-2 to TRBJ2-1; D unclear. CDR3 length: 13 residues. The V end lost 2 bases, the J end lost 6 bases, and 8 bases lay between the germline ends. The germline CDR1 and CDR2 sequences are SGHAT and FQNNGV. This CDR3 is CASSLRVANEQFF. The CDR3 bases are TGTGCCAGCAGCTTAAGAGTGGCCAATGAGCAGTTCTTC.

This clonotype occurred a few times. The chain joins TRBV5-1 to TRBJ2-1, with D perhaps being TRBD1 or TRBD2 (5 bases each). CDR1 is SGHRS, CDR2 YFSETQ, per germline. The ends were cut back, 0 bases at V and 7 bases at J, with 20 bases in the middle. This CDR3 is built from 17 residues. CDR3 nucleotides: TGCGCCAGCAGCTTGGCCATGTTAGAGGGGCGGTATAATGAGCAGTTCTTC. This gives the protein CASSLAMLEGRYNEQFF.

The chain recombines TRBV3-1 with TRBJ2-3; weak D call: TRBD2 (6 bases). Germline CDR1 reads LGHDT; CDR2 reads YNNKEL (reference sequence). The CDR3 runs to 14 residues. Deletions cut 0 bases from V and 5 bases from J, with 9 bases between. The CDR3 nucleotides are TGTGCCAGCAGCCAAGAGGGGGAGGAAGATACGCAGTATTTT. Translating it yields CASSQEGEEDTQYF.

This clonotype turned up a few times. The chain joins TRBV29-1 to TRBJ2-2, with D possibly TRBD1 on 5 matching bases. From germline, CDR1 is SQVTM and CDR2 ANQGSEA. The V end was cut by 4 bases, the J end by 7 bases, with 10 bases between. The CDR3 totals 12 residues. The CDR3 DNA reads as TGCAGCGTTGGGCAGGGAAGCGGGGAGCTGTTTTTT. Protein: CSVGQGSGELFF.

This clonotype showed up just a few times. This chain uses TRBV12-3 or TRBV12-4 with TRBJ2-1, with D possibly matching TRBD1 (6 bases). CDR3 length: 12 amino acids. The V and J ends lost 3 bases and 9 bases respectively, with 9 bases between them. The CDR3 sequence: CASSFQGIEQFF. CDR3 bases: TGTGCCAGCAGTTTCCAGGGGATTGAGCAGTTCTTC.

The rearrangement joins TRBV6-5 to TRBJ1-4, with 8 nucleotides matching TRBD1. The CDR3 extends over 13 amino acids. The V gene's germline CDR1 is MNHEY and CDR2 SVGAGI. Unmatched junction bases numbered 4, after V lost 2 bases and J lost 11 bases. The CDR3 spells CASSYGQGRKLFF. As DNA, the CDR3 is TGTGCCAGCAGTTACGGACAGGGAAGGAAACTGTTTTTT.

This clonotype has only a few counts. The chain recombines TRBV20-1 with TRBJ1-5; TRBD1 aligns across 12 bases. With V trimmed by 3 bases and J by 3 bases, 9 bases remained unmatched. The CDR3 length is 17 residues. Germline-derived CDR1 and CDR2 are DFQATT and SNEGSKA (reference sequence). CDR3: CSASRRDRGRTNQPQHF. The CDR3 bases are TGCAGTGCTAGCCGCCGGGACAGGGGGCGGACCAATCAGCCCCAGCATTTT.

This clonotype was found a few times. The V call is TRBV19, the J call TRBJ2-1; 9 nucleotides line up with TRBD2. V shed 6 bases and J 4 bases; nucleotides not matched to a gene: 10. Germline CDR1 and CDR2: LNHDA and SQIVND (reference sequence). This CDR3 contains 16 residues. The CDR3 DNA reads as TGTGCCAGTAGCCCCCTTGGGACTAGCAGGTACAATGAGCAGTTCTTC. Amino acid sequence: CASSPLGTSRYNEQFF.

This clonotype was counted once. The rearrangement links TRBV7-3 to TRBJ2-1; TRBD2 might be the D (6 bases). Trimming left V 4 bases short and J 10 bases short, with 20 bases between. Germline loops: CDR1 SGHTA, CDR2 FQGTGA. The CDR3 is made up of 15 amino acids. CDR3 nucleotide sequence: TGTGCCAGCAGCTCGGTCGGGGGTTCGTCAGGAGAGCAGTTCTTC. It yields the protein CASSSVGGSSGEQFF.

V gene TRBV27 combines with J gene TRBJ2-1; 11 positions agree with TRBD2. The CDR3 length is 14 residues. In germline, CDR1 is MNHEY, CDR2 SMNVEV (reference sequence). V lost 6 bases to trimming and J lost 8 bases; unmatched junction nucleotides: 6. The CDR3 DNA follows: TGTGCCAGCAGACCACTAGCGGGAGCGTATGAGCAGTTCTTC. Protein: CASRPLAGAYEQFF.